A single sample is the source of the 8 T cell receptor beta chains below, sequenced in a study of memory CD4+ T cells and cytomegalovirus serostatus. The sort gate was single viable CD3+CD4+CD8-CD45RO+ cells for memory CD4+ T cells. TCRdb's table, derived via immunoSEQ multiplex PCR, lists solely in-frame clones and lacks some. Of 70,000 or so clones in the sample, around 82% were seen once. The specimen was memory CD4+ T cells from blood. Source of these receptors: an adult in good health and CMV-seropositive.

The gene calls are TRBV5-1 and TRBJ2-3; D possibly corresponds to TRBD1 (6 bases). There are 14 residues in the CDR3. From germline, CDR1 is SGHRS and CDR2 YFSETQ. V lost 2 bases and J 0 bases, leaving 7 bases between the germline ends. CDR3 amino acids: CASSLQGSTDTQYF. The CDR3, as DNA: TGCGCCAGCAGCTTACAGGGTAGCACAGATACGCAGTATTTT.

The CDR3 DNA is TGTGCCAGCAGTCCGGGCGTCCTCTCTGGGGCCAACGTCCTGACTTTC. Its protein is CASSPGVLSGANVLTF. The chain uses TRBV2 and TRBJ2-6; D call uncertain. Trimming took 5 bases from V and 0 from J, leaving 11 bases between them. Germline V gene data show CDR1 as SNHLY and CDR2 as FYNNEI. CDR3 size: 16 residues. Full variable domain (missing parts from reference TRBV2 and TRBJ2-6): EPEVTQTPSHQVTQMGQEVILRCVPISNHLYFYWYRQILGQKVEFLVSFYNNEISEKSEIFDDQFSVERPDGSNFTLKIRSTKLEDSAMYFCASSPGVLSGANVLTFGAGSRLTVL.

This clone was found a few times. The genes are TRBV6-1 and TRBJ2-7; 8 bases map to TRBD2. This CDR3 spans 14 amino acids. Trimming took 4 bases from V and 3 from J; bases not matched to a gene: 5. Germline V gene lookup returns CDR1 MNHNS and CDR2 SASEGT. CDR3 sequence (DNA): TGTGCCAGCAGTGTAACGGGGGGGCTCTACGAGCAGTACTTC. Protein sequence: CASSVTGGLYEQYF.

The chain uses TRBV29-1 and TRBJ1-2, with a tentative D call TRBD1 (6 bases). Trimming took off 4 bases at V and 6 bases at J, with 9 bases between the two ends. The CDR3 is 11 amino acids. Looked up from germline, CDR1 is SQVTM and CDR2 is ANQGSEA. This chain's CDR3 is CSVGGADGYTF. In DNA, the CDR3 is TGCAGCGTTGGGGGGGCCGATGGCTACACCTTC.

V gene TRBV6-5 combines with J gene TRBJ1-2; maybe TRBD1 (5 bases). The V end lost 2 bases, the J end lost 5 bases, and 12 bases lay between the germline ends. Germline assignment: CDR1 MNHEY and CDR2 SVGAGI. The CDR3 extends over 14 amino acids. The CDR3 sequence: CASSYIGAKYGYTF. The CDR3 nucleotides read TGTGCCAGCAGTTACATCGGGGCAAAATATGGCTACACCTTC.

This chain connects TRBV21-1 to TRBJ2-7; TRBD2 was called by the table and not checked on the DNA. TRBV21-1 is a pseudogene locus. This CDR3 has 12 amino acids. This CDR3 is CARLSGNRDWYV. In nucleotides, the CDR3 is TGTGCCAGACTTTCCGGGAACCGAGATTGGTACGTC.

The chain combines TRBV27 with TRBJ1-1; 10 bases are a match to TRBD1. There are 15 residues in the CDR3. The V gene end was trimmed by 5 bases and the J gene end by 3 bases; junction bases not matched to a gene: 6. Per the germline V gene, CDR1 is MNHEY and CDR2 is SMNVEV (reference sequence). The CDR3 DNA sequence: TGTGCCAGCAGTAGGTGGACAGGGGGGGACACTGAAGCTTTCTTT. It yields the protein CASSRWTGGDTEAFF.

V gene TRBV30 combines with J gene TRBJ2-7; D possibly corresponds to TRBD1 (6 bases). V lost 3 bases and J lost 2, with 11 bases in between. The CDR3 runs to 13 residues. Germline lookup yields CDR1 GTSNPN and CDR2 SVGIG (reference sequence). CDR3 DNA sequence: TGTGCCTGGAGCGAGGGGGATACCTACGAGCAGTACTTC. Amino acids: CAWSEGDTYEQYF.